This is a list of T cell receptor beta chains from one sample in a study of cytomegalovirus exposure and HLA in healthy donors. Profiling relied on immunoSEQ multiplex PCR, and the TCRdb table lists in-frame clones only, not all of them. The sample has around 230,000 clones; more than 75% are singletons. Material: PBMCs. These receptors came from a man aged 40-55 years in good health and CMV-seropositive. Both conserved end residues are part of each CDR3. D genes are given only for firm matches. Not all rows give a size; the values are once, few, many and, for expanded clones, a class.

TRBD2 | TRBJ2-7 | 15 | TRBV5-1 | few | CASSGAASGAYEQYF | TGCGCCAGCAGCGGCGCGGCTAGCGGGGCCTACGAGCAGTACTTC
- | TRBJ2-1 | 14 | TRBV11-3 | - | CASSLDPTDNEQFF | TGTGCCAGCAGCTTAGATCCGACAGACAATGAGCAGTTCTTC
- | TRBJ2-1 | 14 | TRBV5-1 | - | CASSLAGGINEQFF | TGCGCCAGCAGCTTGGCCGGGGGAATCAATGAGCAGTTCTTC
TRBD1 | TRBJ1-1 | 12 | TRBV2 | many | CASSGDRAPAFF | TGTGCCAGCAGTGGGGACAGGGCTCCGGCTTTCTTT
- | TRBJ1-3 | 16 | TRBV19 | - | CASSGFRGNSGNTIYF | TGTGCCAGTAGCGGGTTCAGGGGAAACTCTGGAAACACCATATATTTT
- | TRBJ1-1 | 20 | TRBV7-8 | - | CASSPLPGRPNLSRGTEAFF | TGTGCCAGCAGCCCCCTCCCAGGGAGGCCTAATCTAAGCAGAGGCACTGAAGCTTTCTTT
TRBD1 | TRBJ2-2 | 16 | TRBV27 | - | CASSPTRNRGWGELFF | TGTGCCAGCAGTCCCACCCGTAACAGGGGCTGGGGGGAGCTGTTTTTT
- | TRBJ2-1 | 12 | TRBV7-9 | - | CASSFQYNEQFF | TGTGCCAGCAGCTTCCAGTACAATGAGCAGTTCTTC
TRBD1 | TRBJ2-7 | 15 | TRBV30 | - | CAWSVPPGGENEQYF | TGTGCCTGGAGTGTACCCCCAGGGGGCGAGAACGAGCAGTACTTC
TRBD2 | TRBJ2-2 | 17 | TRBV7-8 | once | CASSLGAGGGYTGELFF | TGTGCCAGCAGCTTAGGAGCGGGAGGAGGGTACACCGGGGAGCTGTTTTTT
- | TRBJ2-1 | 14 | TRBV27 | - | CASSLSGGYNEQFF | TGTGCCAGCAGTCTCAGTGGCGGATACAATGAGCAGTTCTTC
TRBD2 | TRBJ2-3 | 14 | TRBV2 | - | CASRPGLATDTQYF | TGTGCCAGCAGACCGGGACTAGCGACAGATACGCAGTATTTT
- | TRBJ2-3 | 16 | TRBV9 | - | CASSSGSGEVADTQYF | TGTGCCAGCAGCTCCGGGTCGGGAGAGGTGGCAGATACGCAGTATTTT
- | TRBJ1-4 | 15 | TRBV6-1 | - | CASSPDTATNEKLFF | TGTGCCAGCAGCCCTGACACTGCAACTAATGAAAAACTGTTTTTT
TRBD2 | TRBJ2-1 | 16 | TRBV5-1 | - | CASSGKGLAGYNEQFF | TGCGCCAGCAGCGGGAAGGGACTAGCGGGGTACAATGAGCAGTTCTTC
- | TRBJ1-2 | 14 | TRBV19 | - | CASSIPGEPSGYTF | TGTGCCAGTAGCATACCCGGGGAGCCTTCAGGCTACACCTTC
TRBD1 | TRBJ1-5 | 17 | TRBV11-2 | - | CASSLGTGSFSNQPQHF | TGTGCCAGCAGCTTAGGGACAGGGTCTTTTAGCAATCAGCCCCAGCATTTT
- | TRBJ1-1 | 15 | TRBV27 | - | CASSPQQGRNTEAFF | TGTGCCAGCAGTCCTCAACAGGGAAGGAACACTGAAGCTTTCTTT
- | TRBJ2-7 | 15 | TRBV5-1 | few | CASTSGGRSSYEQYF | TGCGCCAGCACCTCAGGTGGCCGTTCGTCTTACGAGCAGTACTTC
TRBD2 | TRBJ2-1 | 18 | TRBV5-4 | few | CASSLGTGGTSGRNEQFF | TGTGCCAGCAGCCTAGGGACAGGCGGGACTAGCGGGAGGAATGAGCAGTTCTTC
- | TRBJ1-1 | 15 | TRBV21-1 | - | CASSGIQGWNTEAFF | TGTGCCAGCAGCGGCATACAGGGGTGGAACACTGAAGCTTTCTTT
TRBD2 | TRBJ2-6 | 20 | TRBV7-3 | - | CASSSPSGLAGAPGANVLTF | TGTGCCAGCAGCTCCCCTTCTGGACTAGCGGGAGCCCCTGGGGCCAACGTCCTGACTTTC
- | TRBJ2-5 | 14 | TRBV6-5 | - | CASRSDSQQETQYF | TGTGCCAGCAGGTCGGACAGTCAGCAAGAGACCCAGTACTTC
TRBD2 | TRBJ2-1 | 13 | TRBV19 | - | CASSISGGNEQFF | TGTGCCAGTAGTATCAGCGGGGGGAATGAGCAGTTCTTC
- | TRBJ2-7 | 14 | TRBV5-5 | - | CASSLGGVPYEQYF | TGTGCCAGCAGCTTGGGGGGGGTTCCCTACGAGCAGTACTTC
- | TRBJ2-7 | 14 | TRBV7-9 | - | CASSLGGGIYEQYF | TGTGCCAGCAGCTTAGGAGGGGGAATATACGAGCAGTACTTC
TRBD2 | TRBJ2-7 | 18 | TRBV19 | - | CASSIKGLAGLNPLEQYF | TGTGCCAGTAGTATTAAGGGACTAGCGGGACTAAACCCCCTCGAGCAGTACTTC
- | TRBJ1-3 | 12 | TRBV2 | once | CASRTRGNTIYF | TGTGCCAGCAGGACAAGGGGAAACACCATATATTTT
TRBD2 | TRBJ2-2 | 17 | TRBV7-3 | - | CASSQTGTSGRTGELFF | TGTGCCAGCAGCCAAACCGGGACTAGCGGGAGAACCGGGGAGCTGTTTTTT
- | TRBJ2-3 | 11 | TRBV29-1 | - | CSVFTANTQYF | TGCAGCGTCTTCACAGCAAATACGCAGTATTTT
- | TRBJ2-7 | 15 | TRBV4-3 | - | CASSQDLGSIYEQYF | TGCGCCAGCAGCCAAGATCTCGGGAGCATTTACGAGCAGTACTTC
TRBD2 | TRBJ2-1 | 13 | TRBV28 | - | CASAGLAGGLGFF | TGTGCCAGCGCGGGACTAGCGGGAGGGCTCGGGTTCTTC
- | TRBJ1-5 | 15 | TRBV16 | - | CASSQSGLSNQPQHF | TGTGCCAGCAGCCAATCTGGGCTTAGCAATCAGCCCCAGCATTTT
- | TRBJ1-1 | 14 | TRBV18 | - | CASSLGQGNTEAFF | TGTGCCAGCTCACTGGGGCAGGGGAACACTGAAGCTTTCTTT
- | TRBJ1-5 | 17 | TRBV4-2 | once | CASSQARTADSNQPQHF | TGTGCCAGCAGCCAGGCCAGGACAGCAGATAGCAATCAGCCCCAGCATTTT
- | TRBJ1-3 | 13 | TRBV2 | few | CASSPGGGNTIYF | TGTGCCAGCAGCCCCGGGGGTGGAAACACCATATATTTT
TRBD1 | TRBJ2-7 | 13 | TRBV12-5 | - | CASVRTQGPSRYF | TGTGCTAGTGTCAGAACACAGGGGCCTAGTCGGTACTTC
- | TRBJ1-5 | 16 | TRBV5-6 | - | CASSLKGMIAGQPQHF | TGTGCCAGCAGCTTGAAGGGCATGATTGCGGGTCAGCCCCAGCATTTT
TRBD1 | TRBJ2-1 | 14 | TRBV15 | - | CATSRRTGRNEQFF | TGTGCCACCAGCAGAAGGACAGGGAGGAATGAGCAGTTCTTC
- | TRBJ1-2 | 13 | TRBV5-6 | - | CASSSTGYYGYTF | TGTGCCAGCAGCTCTACAGGGTACTATGGCTACACCTTC
- | TRBJ1-5 | 14 | TRBV2 | - | CASSLQGSNQPQHF | TGTGCCAGCAGTCTACAGGGAAGCAATCAGCCCCAGCATTTT
- | TRBJ2-2 | 16 | TRBV18 | - | CASSPRVGVNTGELFF | TGTGCCAGCTCACCACGGGTAGGGGTGAACACCGGGGAGCTGTTTTTT
TRBD1 | TRBJ1-5 | 14 | TRBV6-1 | - | CASIPQGGNQPQHF | TGTGCCAGCATTCCACAGGGGGGGAATCAGCCCCAGCATTTT
- | TRBJ2-1 | 14 | TRBV29-1 | - | CSVPALSTYNEQFF | TGCAGCGTCCCTGCCCTATCTACCTACAATGAGCAGTTCTTC
- | TRBJ2-4 | 13 | TRBV29-1 | - | CSVATVAKNIQYF | TGCAGCGTTGCAACGGTAGCCAAAAACATTCAGTACTTC
- | TRBJ1-2 | 13 | TRBV7-8 | - | CASSGGGPYGYTF | TGTGCCAGCAGCGGGGGGGGACCCTATGGCTACACCTTC
TRBD1 | TRBJ1-1 | 14 | TRBV7-9 | - | CASSLNRGNTEAFF | TGTGCCAGCAGCTTAAACAGGGGTAATACTGAAGCTTTCTTT
- | TRBJ1-2 | 14 | TRBV6-6 | - | CASSYSGLVYGYTF | TGTGCCAGCAGTTACTCAGGACTTGTCTATGGCTACACCTTC
- | TRBJ1-3 | 14 | TRBV5-4 | - | CASSFQAAGNTIYF | TGTGCCAGCAGCTTCCAGGCAGCTGGAAACACCATATATTTT
- | TRBJ1-2 | 15 | TRBV25-1 | - | CASSESGGLIYGYTF | TGTGCCAGCAGTGAATCGGGCGGACTAATCTATGGCTACACCTTC